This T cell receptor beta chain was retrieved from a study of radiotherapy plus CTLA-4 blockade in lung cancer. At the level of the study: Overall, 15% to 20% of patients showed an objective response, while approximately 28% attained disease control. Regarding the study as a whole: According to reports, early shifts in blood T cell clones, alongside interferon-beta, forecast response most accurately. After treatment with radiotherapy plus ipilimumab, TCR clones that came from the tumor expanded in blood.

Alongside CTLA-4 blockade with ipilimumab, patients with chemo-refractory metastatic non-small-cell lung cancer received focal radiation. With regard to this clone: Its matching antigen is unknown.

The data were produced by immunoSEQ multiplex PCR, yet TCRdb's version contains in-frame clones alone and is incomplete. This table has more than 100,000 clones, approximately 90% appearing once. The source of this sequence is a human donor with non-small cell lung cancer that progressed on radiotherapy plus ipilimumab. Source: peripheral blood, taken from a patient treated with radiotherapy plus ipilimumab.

CDR3 bases: TGTGCCAGCAGTGAAGGGACTAGCGGGCACGTATCCTACGAGCAGTACTTC. Amino acids: CASSEGTSGHVSYEQYF. The chain has TRBV25-1 and TRBJ2-5; 12 bases align to TRBD2. The J call could be wrong; TRBJ2-7 is a better fit for the DNA end. The CDR3 is 17 amino acids. Germline CDR1 MGHDK, CDR2 SYGVNS.